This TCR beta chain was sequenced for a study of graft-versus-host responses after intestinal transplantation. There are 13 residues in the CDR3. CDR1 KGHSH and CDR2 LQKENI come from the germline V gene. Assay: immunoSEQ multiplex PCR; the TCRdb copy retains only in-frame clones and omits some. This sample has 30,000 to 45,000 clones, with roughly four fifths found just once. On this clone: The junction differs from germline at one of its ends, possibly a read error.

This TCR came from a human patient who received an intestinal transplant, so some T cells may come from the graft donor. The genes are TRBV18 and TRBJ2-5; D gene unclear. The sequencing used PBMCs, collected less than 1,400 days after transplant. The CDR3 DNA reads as TGTGCCAGCTCAATGGTGGACCTAGAGGCCCAGTACTTC. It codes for CASSMVDLEAQYF.